These 30 T cell receptor beta chains came from one sample sequenced in a study of shared clonotypes between healthy human individuals. Repertoires were generated with immunoSEQ multiplex PCR, while TCRdb's copy carries only in-frame clones and drops some. The data contain under 600,000 clones, about 80% of them singletons. The specimen was PBMCs. The origin of the receptors is a middle-aged woman in good health. Some clones in this sample may be carry-over from other donors' samples.

This clone was recorded a few times. V is TRBV7-6 and J is TRBJ2-1; 9 bases match TRBD2. V trimming: 2 bases; J trimming: 7 bases; junction bases outside the gene matches: 3. The CDR3 is 14 amino acids. Germline V gene sequence: CDR1 SGHVS, CDR2 FNYEAQ. CDR3 protein: CASSLLAGLNEQFF. The CDR3 coding sequence is TGTGCCAGCAGCTTACTAGCGGGATTAAATGAGCAGTTCTTC.

This clone came up a few times. The V call is TRBV28, the J call TRBJ2-4, with D perhaps TRBD2 (5 bases). The CDR3 is made up of 14 amino acids. The V end lost 6 bases, the J end lost 6 bases, and 15 bases lay between the germline ends. Germline assignment: CDR1 MDHEN and CDR2 SYDVKM. The CDR3 sequence is CASRDEGRGNIQYF. The CDR3 nucleotides are TGTGCCAGCAGAGACGAGGGCCGCGGAAACATTCAGTACTTC.

This sequence joins TRBV28 and TRBJ1-5; 9 nucleotides agree with TRBD1. Germline CDR1 and CDR2: MDHEN and SYDVKM. The CDR3 has 16 residues. With V trimmed by 6 bases and J by 5 bases, 11 bases remained unmatched. The CDR3 here is CASSSQGALRDQPQHF. The CDR3 DNA follows: TGTGCCAGCAGCTCACAGGGGGCCCTACGGGATCAGCCCCAGCATTTT. Looking up the rest from reference TRBV28 and TRBJ1-5 gives the full variable domain: DVKVTQSSRYLVKRTGEKVFLECVQDMDHENMFWYRQDPGLGLRLIYFSYDVKMKEKGDIPEGYSVSREKKERFSLILESASTNQTSMYLCASSSQGALRDQPQHFGDGTRLSIL.

In its sample, this clone was seen once. V gene TRBV30 combines with J gene TRBJ1-5; TRBD1 aligns across 9 bases. Unmatched junction bases numbered 4, after V lost 5 bases and J lost 5 bases. Germline loops: CDR1 GTSNPN, CDR2 SVGIG (reference sequence). This CDR3 region has 13 residues. The CDR3 sequence is CAWGTGSDQPQHF. The CDR3 DNA sequence: TGTGCCTGGGGGACAGGGAGCGATCAGCCCCAGCATTTT.

The J gene is TRBJ2-7, the V gene TRBV25-1; a possible D gene is TRBD2 (5 bases). Germline lookup yields CDR1 MGHDK and CDR2 SYGVNS. Deletions cut 2 bases from V and 0 bases from J, with 11 bases between. The CDR3 has 15 amino acids. CDR3 sequence: CASSERGQASYEQYF. DNA for the CDR3: TGTGCCAGCAGTGAAAGAGGGCAGGCCTCCTACGAGCAGTACTTC.

V usage is TRBV5-5 and J usage is TRBJ2-7; a weak D match, TRBD2 (6 bases). The CDR3 consists of 12 residues. Germline-derived CDR1 and CDR2 are SGHKS and YYEKEE (reference sequence). Deletions cut 0 bases from V and 6 bases from J, with 7 bases between. The CDR3 loop reads CASSLGGTEQYF. Written as DNA, the CDR3 is TGTGCCAGCAGCTTGGGCGGGACCGAGCAGTACTTC.

The rearrangement links TRBV2 to TRBJ2-5; 8 positions match TRBD1. CDR1 and CDR2 (germline): SNHLY, FYNNEI. The trim removed 7 bases at V and 5 bases at J, leaving 9 bases unmatched. There are 14 residues in the CDR3. The CDR3 region is CASTTTGDWETQYF. The CDR3 DNA is TGTGCCAGCACCACGACAGGGGATTGGGAGACCCAGTACTTC.

The rearrangement uses TRBV11-2 and TRBJ2-2; D is possibly TRBD2 (6 bases). V was cut by 1 base and J by 6 bases, with 6 bases left in between. Germline V CDR1 and CDR2: SGHAT, FQNNGV. The CDR3 length is 13 residues. In nucleotides, the CDR3 is TGTGCCAGCAGCTTAGGGGGGGCCGGGGAGCTGTTTTTT. This gives the protein CASSLGGAGELFF.

In this sample, this clone turned up once. The chain uses TRBV9 and TRBJ2-7, with 14 bases lining up with TRBD2. Germline-derived CDR1 and CDR2 are SGDLS and YYNGEE. V lost 4 bases to trimming and J lost 7 bases; unmatched junction nucleotides: 10. This CDR3 has 16 residues. The CDR3 coding sequence is TGTGCCAGCAGCCCGAGACTAGCGGGAGGGCGATGGGAGCAGTACTTC. Its protein product is CASSPRLAGGRWEQYF.

The chain joins TRBV7-9 to TRBJ2-2, with unresolved D. V was clipped by 1 base and J by 2 bases, with 11 bases between them. The CDR3 extends over 16 amino acids. Germline values: CDR1 SEHNR, CDR2 FQNEAQ (reference sequence). CDR3 region: CASSLEGRINTGELFF. The DNA for the CDR3 is TGTGCCAGCAGCTTAGAGGGTCGGATCAACACCGGGGAGCTGTTTTTT.

The gene calls are TRBV28 and TRBJ2-1; perhaps TRBD2 as D (6 bases). From germline, CDR1 is MDHEN and CDR2 SYDVKM. V was clipped by 5 bases and J by 6 bases, with 20 bases between them. The CDR3 has 16 residues. CDR3 nucleotide sequence: TGTGCCAGCAGTCGGACTGGCGGGGCTACCATCAATGAGCAGTTCTTC. Its translation is CASSRTGGATINEQFF.

As to this clone: An end of the junction differs from the germline gene, which may be a read error. The rearrangement uses TRBV28 and TRBJ2-1; D gene unclear. Germline V CDR1 and CDR2: MDHEN, SYDVKM. This CDR3 has 13 amino acids. The CDR3 loop reads CVSSPGAYNEQFF. The CDR3 DNA reads TGTGTCAGCAGTCCAGGAGCCTACAATGAGCAGTTCTTC.

CDR3 nucleotide sequence: TGTGCCAGCTGGGGGAACACTGAAGCTTTCTTT. It translates to CASWGNTEAFF. The V call is TRBV27, the J call TRBJ1-1; D unclear. Germline assignment: CDR1 MNHEY and CDR2 SMNVEV (reference sequence). V was cut by 8 bases and J by 1 base, with 5 bases left in between. The CDR3 covers 11 residues.

The chain uses TRBV28 and TRBJ2-1, with 10 bases identical to TRBD1. Germline CDR1 and CDR2: MDHEN and SYDVKM. With 2 bases clipped from V and 4 bases from J, the junction kept 11 bases outside the gene matches. The CDR3 spans 18 residues. CDR3 in amino acids: CASSLGTGVRRLYNEQFF. The CDR3 nucleotides are TGTGCCAGCAGTTTAGGGACAGGGGTAAGACGCCTATACAATGAGCAGTTCTTC.

As regards this clone: This may be a read error: a much more frequent sequence differs by one nucleotide. CDR3 DNA sequence: TGTGCCAGCAGTTTCGCCCCCTCCTGCGAGCAGTACTTC. Protein product: CASSFAPSCEQYF. The rearrangement joins TRBV28 to TRBJ2-7; the D is unclear. The CDR3 runs to 13 residues. Germline assignment: CDR1 MDHEN and CDR2 SYDVKM.

The rearrangement joins TRBV5-1 to TRBJ2-7; D possibly corresponds to TRBD1 (6 bases). Trimming shortened V by 0 bases and J by 7 bases, and 14 bases separated the two germline ends. The CDR3 extends over 14 amino acids. The germline gives CDR1 SGHRS, CDR2 YFSETQ. The CDR3 sequence is CASSLDTGTEEQYF. The CDR3, as DNA: TGCGCCAGCAGCTTGGATACAGGGACGGAGGAGCAGTACTTC.

This chain links TRBV6-1 with TRBJ1-2; perhaps TRBD1 as D (5 bases). This CDR3 has 16 amino acids. Between the trimmed V and J ends, which lost 1 base and 4 bases, there was a span of 16 bases. The germline V gene has CDR1 MNHNS and CDR2 SASEGT. The CDR3 region is CASSEVSPAGGYGYTF. The CDR3 nucleotides are TGTGCCAGCAGTGAAGTTTCCCCCGCGGGGGGCTATGGCTACACCTTC.

This clone appeared a few times. J is TRBJ1-1 and V is TRBV30; possible D gene TRBD1, 5 bases. CDR3 size: 13 residues. V was trimmed by 5 bases and J by 4 bases, leaving 14 bases between them. Germline V lookup: CDR1 GTSNPN, CDR2 SVGIG (reference sequence). CDR3 in DNA: TGTGCCTGGGCACCGGGACTGAGCACTGAAGCTTTCTTT. Translation: CAWAPGLSTEAFF. Full variable domain (rest looked up from reference TRBV30 and TRBJ1-1): SQTIHQWPATLVQPVGSPLSLECTVEGTSNPNLYWYRQAAGRGLQLLFYSVGIGQISSEVPQNLSASRPQDRQFILSSKKLLLSDSGFYLCAWAPGLSTEAFFGQGTRLTVV.

In this sample, this clone turned up many times. The chain couples TRBV10-1 to TRBJ2-7, with TRBD2 as a possible D gene (7 bases). Trimming took off 0 bases at V and 7 bases at J, with 16 bases between the two ends. Germline values: CDR1 WNHNN, CDR2 SYGVQD (reference sequence). The CDR3 has 15 amino acids. CDR3 bases: TGCGCCAGCAGTGAGTCGGGCGGGGGCTTCGGTGAGCAGTACTTC. Translating it yields CASSESGGGFGEQYF.

This clone was picked up one time. The chain links TRBV30 to TRBJ1-2; weak D call: TRBD1 (5 bases). CDR1 GTSNPN and CDR2 SVGIG come from the germline V gene (reference sequence). This CDR3 has 13 amino acids. The V gene lost 4 bases and the J gene lost 4 bases, with 13 bases spanning the gap. The CDR3 DNA reads as TGTGCCTGGATCAGGGACCCTTTCTATGGCTACACCTTC. This translates into CAWIRDPFYGYTF.

The CDR3 bases are TGTGCCAGCAGCTGGGGACACTCGAACACTGAAGCTTTCTTT. Translated, it gives CASSWGHSNTEAFF. The gene calls are TRBV11-2 and TRBJ1-1; D might be TRBD1 (6 bases). Germline loops: CDR1 SGHAT, CDR2 FQNNGV. The CDR3 has 14 amino acids. V shed 4 bases and J shed 1 base, with 10 bases lying between them.

This clone was seen a few times. The rearrangement uses TRBV7-9 and TRBJ1-5; 7 nucleotides match TRBD1. Germline CDR1 and CDR2: SEHNR and FQNEAQ (reference sequence). There are 15 residues in the CDR3. With 5 bases clipped from V and 0 bases from J, the junction kept 4 bases outside the gene matches. The CDR3 nucleotides read TGTGCCAGCAGCCCCACAGGGGATAGCAATCAGCCCCAGCATTTT. Residues: CASSPTGDSNQPQHF.

The rearrangement uses TRBV5-4 and TRBJ2-7; possibly TRBD2 for D (6 bases). The V end lost 3 bases, the J end lost 3 bases, and 13 bases lay between the germline ends. This CDR3 contains 14 residues. CDR1 SGHNT and CDR2 YYREEE come from the germline V gene (reference sequence). In nucleotides, the CDR3 is TGTGCCAGCAGCTCGACCCAGGGAGGCTACGAGCAGTACTTC. Its translation is CASSSTQGGYEQYF.

V is TRBV4-1 and J is TRBJ2-2, with unresolved D. The germline V and J ends were trimmed by 4 bases and 12 bases, with 24 bases remaining between them. CDR3 length: 16 amino acids. The germline CDR1 and CDR2 sequences are MGHRA and YSYEKL. CDR3 nucleotides: TGCGCCAGCAGCCCCCCCAAGGACCTCCCCTCGGAGAAGCTGTTTTTT. As protein: CASSPPKDLPSEKLFF.

The chain recombines TRBV9 with TRBJ2-5; D gene uncertain. Germline V gene data show CDR1 as SGDLS and CDR2 as YYNGEE. Trimming stripped 4 bases from V and 5 bases from J, with 9 bases between. The CDR3 is 12 residues long. CDR3 sequence (DNA): TGTGCCAGCAGCTCAAACGGGGAGACCCAGTACTTC. This translates into CASSSNGETQYF. The variable domain in full, completed from reference TRBV9 and TRBJ2-5, reads DSGVTQTPKHLITATGQRVTLRCSPRSGDLSVYWYQQSLDQGLQFLIQYYNGEERAKGNILERFSAQQFPDLHSELNLSSLELGDSALYFCASSSNGETQYFGPGTRLLVL.

V and J are TRBV7-3 and TRBJ2-7, with 7 bases matching TRBD2. Germline values: CDR1 SGHTA, CDR2 FQGTGA. J lost 1 base, V lost 1 base, and 4 bases had no gene match. CDR3 length: 15 amino acids. The chain's CDR3 is CASSLIAGESYEQYF. The CDR3 DNA is TGTGCCAGCAGCTTAATCGCGGGAGAGTCCTACGAGCAGTACTTC. Complete variable domain (other parts from reference TRBV7-3 and TRBJ2-7): GAGVSQTPSNKVTEKGKYVELRCDPISGHTALYWYRQSLGQGPEFLIYFQGTGAADDSGLPNDRFFAVRPEGSVSTLKIQRTERGDSAVYLCASSLIAGESYEQYFGPGTRLTVT.

Concerning this clone itself: A much larger clonotype is one base distant, so this may be a read error. Other DNA sequences within the sample encode an identical CDR3. The chain uses TRBV6-1 and TRBJ1-2; 10 bases are a match to TRBD1. Germline values: CDR1 MNHNS, CDR2 SASEGT. V dropped 6 bases and J dropped 3; count of bases not matched to a gene: 7. The CDR3 length is 15 residues. The CDR3 here is CASSEGQGLYYGYTF. The CDR3 DNA reads TGTGCCAGCAGCGAGGGACAGGGGTTGTACTATGGCTACACCTTC.

Details on this clone: This clone may be a read error of a much larger clone one base away. The V call is TRBV30, the J call TRBJ1-1; TRBD1 matches 7 bases. The length of the CDR3 is 13 residues. CDR1 GTSNPN and CDR2 SVGIG come from the germline V gene (reference sequence). J lost 4 bases, V lost 3 bases, and 5 bases had no gene match. This CDR3 reads CAWSDRARTEAFF. The CDR3 bases are TGTGCCTGGAGCGACAGGGCCCGCACTGAAGCTTTCTTT. Full variable domain (missing parts from reference TRBV30 and TRBJ1-1): SQTIHQWPATLVQPVGSPLSLECTVEGTSNPNLYWYRQAAGRGLQLLFYSVGIGQISSEVPQNLSASRPQDRQFILSSKKLLLSDSGFYLCAWSDRARTEAFFGQGTRLTVV.

The rearrangement joins TRBV6-1 to TRBJ2-7, with a weak D call TRBD1 (5 bases). Trimming pared 6 bases from V and 0 bases from J, leaving 12 bases between. CDR1 and CDR2 (germline): MNHNS, SASEGT. This CDR3 region has 14 residues. CDR3 sequence: CASSQTADSYEQYF. CDR3 DNA: TGTGCCAGCAGCCAGACAGCCGACTCCTACGAGCAGTACTTC.

This clone was counted at least ten times. This chain joins TRBV9 and TRBJ2-5; no firm D call. Trimming left V 4 bases short and J 5 bases short, with 18 bases between. Germline CDR1 reads SGDLS; CDR2 reads YYNGEE. The CDR3 has 15 amino acids. CDR3 coding DNA: TGTGCCAGCAGCCCTCGAGGAGAGTTCGGGGAGACCCAGTACTTC. Translation: CASSPRGEFGETQYF.